One and the same sample provided the 16 T cell receptor beta chains below, sequenced in a study of glioma-infiltrating T cells after dendritic cell vaccination. Method: immunoSEQ multiplex PCR; TCRdb's copy keeps in-frame clones and lacks some. The sample shows 90,000 or so clones, more than 75% of them seen only once. Specimen: blood, collected before dendritic cell vaccination. The receptors were sampled from a human donor with glioblastoma.

This clone was detected only once. The chain has TRBV2 and TRBJ1-3, with D possibly matching TRBD1 (6 bases). The CDR3 length is 12 residues. V was pared by 6 bases and J by 8 bases, with 11 bases between. Germline V gene lookup returns CDR1 SNHLY and CDR2 FYNNEI. The DNA for the CDR3 is TGTGCCAGCAGCCGGACAGTGGACACCATATATTTT. As protein: CASSRTVDTIYF.

This clone has only one observation. Compared with germline, one end of the junction differs, possibly owing to a read error. The genes are TRBV5-5 and TRBJ1-4; 8 bases align to TRBD1. Looked up from germline, CDR1 is SGHKS and CDR2 is YYEKEE (reference sequence). The CDR3 totals 13 residues. For the CDR3, the DNA is TGTGCCAGCAGCTTGAGGCAGGGGGCCGGGCATGTTTTT. Translating gives CASSLRQGAGHVF. Full variable domain (remainder filled in from reference TRBV5-5 and TRBJ1-4): DAGVTQSPTHLIKTRGQQVTLRCSPISGHKSVSWYQQVLGQGPQFIFQYYEKEERGRGNFPDRFSARQFPNYSSELNVNALLLGDSALYLCASSLRQGAGHVFGSGTQLSVL.

The chain is built from TRBV29-1 and TRBJ2-1; 11 bases map to TRBD2. CDR1 SQVTM and CDR2 ANQGSEA come from the germline V gene. The trim removed 3 bases at V and 11 bases at J, leaving 3 bases unmatched. The CDR3 spans 12 residues. DNA of the CDR3: TGCAGCGTTGAGGCTAGCGGGGGGAAGCAGTTCTTC. Residues: CSVEASGGKQFF.

The rearrangement uses TRBV15 and TRBJ2-3; D ambiguous. Germline assignment: CDR1 LNHNV and CDR2 YYDKDF (reference sequence). This CDR3 has 13 residues. Trimming cost V 3 bases and J 0 bases, with 4 bases left between them. The CDR3 here is CATSSQSTDTQYF. In DNA, the CDR3 is TGTGCCACCAGCAGTCAAAGCACAGATACGCAGTATTTT.

In regard to this clone: Other DNA sequences in the same sample also yield this CDR3. The chain uses TRBV5-1 and TRBJ2-5; TRBD1 aligns across 7 bases. The V and J ends lost 4 bases and 1 base, in that order; junction bases with no gene match: 4. The CDR3 has 14 residues. The germline V gene encodes CDR1 SGHRS and CDR2 YFSETQ. The CDR3 bases are TGCGCCAGCAGCCTGGGGGACAGCCAAGAGACCCAGTACTTC. Translation: CASSLGDSQETQYF.

V is TRBV7-9 and J is TRBJ2-2; TRBD2 agrees at 14 bases. Germline CDR1 reads SEHNR; CDR2 reads FQNEAQ (reference sequence). The CDR3 length is 16 residues. V dropped 5 bases and J dropped 6; count of bases not matched to a gene: 5. In nucleotides, the CDR3 is TGTGCCAGCAGCCCCGGGACTAGCGGGAGAGCCGGGGAGCTGTTTTTT. As protein: CASSPGTSGRAGELFF.

The chain links TRBV2 to TRBJ1-2; tentatively, D is TRBD1 (5 bases). Germline V gene lookup returns CDR1 SNHLY and CDR2 FYNNEI. Trimming stripped 5 bases from V and 2 bases from J, with 9 bases between. CDR3 length: 13 amino acids. The CDR3 protein is CASSSQGNYGYTF. The DNA for the CDR3 is TGTGCCAGCAGTTCCCAGGGAAACTATGGCTACACCTTC.

The gene calls are TRBV4-2 and TRBJ2-7; D is unclear. The CDR3 is made up of 13 amino acids. The germline V and J ends were trimmed by 4 bases and 3 bases, with 10 bases remaining between them. Germline lookup yields CDR1 LGHNA and CDR2 YNFKEQ. In DNA, the CDR3 is TGTGCCAGCAGCCGATACTACCTCTACGAGCAGTACTTC. Translation gives CASSRYYLYEQYF.

This clone appeared a single time. The chain is built from TRBV7-6 and TRBJ2-7, with D perhaps matching TRBD2 (6 bases). CDR1 is SGHVS and CDR2 is FNYEAQ in the germline V gene. The CDR3 contains 14 residues. Trimming left V 8 bases short and J 3 bases short, with 17 bases between. CDR3 residues: CASSSERSHYEQYF. CDR3 sequence (DNA): TGTGCCAGCTCTAGCGAGAGGTCCCACTACGAGCAGTACTTC.

The chain uses TRBV25-1 and TRBJ2-7, with D possibly matching TRBD2 (7 bases). From germline, CDR1 is MGHDK and CDR2 SYGVNS. Trimming removed 7 bases at V and 8 bases at J, with 18 bases between. The CDR3 contains 13 residues. CDR3 protein: CASTPMGGAKQYF. The CDR3 bases are TGTGCCAGCACTCCGATGGGGGGGGCGAAGCAGTACTTC.

The chain carries TRBV6-5 and TRBJ1-1; 7 bases are shared with TRBD1. Germline lookup yields CDR1 MNHEY and CDR2 SVGAGI. The CDR3 contains 15 residues. With V trimmed by 6 bases and J by 1 base, 8 bases remained unmatched. CDR3 DNA sequence: TGTGCCAGCAGCCGTGACAGGGCCGGGAACACTGAAGCTTTCTTT. Protein product: CASSRDRAGNTEAFF.

The chain recombines TRBV9 with TRBJ2-5; D is unclear. V was pared by 2 bases and J by 1 base, with 6 bases between. Per the germline V gene, CDR1 is SGDLS and CDR2 is YYNGEE. This CDR3 contains 13 residues. Written as DNA, the CDR3 is TGTGCCAGCAGCGTTAGCAGCCAAGAGACCCAGTACTTC. It codes for CASSVSSQETQYF.

The table lists this clone with a count of one. The CDR3 DNA is TGCGCCAGCTCTACAGGGACTAGCGGGGCTGGTACGCAGTATTTT. Translating it yields CASSTGTSGAGTQYF. The chain employs TRBV10-2 and TRBJ2-3; TRBD2 aligns across 13 bases. The CDR3 length is 15 residues. Germline trimming cut 8 bases from V and 8 bases from J; bases unmatched to any gene: 10. CDR1 and CDR2 from the germline V gene are WSHSY and SAAADI.

This chain connects TRBV20-1 to TRBJ2-1; no clear D gene. The germline gives CDR1 DFQATT, CDR2 SNEGSKA (reference sequence). The length of the CDR3 is 10 residues. V was clipped by 4 bases and J by 7 bases, with 5 bases between them. The CDR3, as DNA: TGCAGTGCTACCGGGAATGAGCAGTTCTTC. Residues: CSATGNEQFF.

The chain links TRBV28 to TRBJ2-7; TRBD1 matches 7 bases. Germline CDR1 reads MDHEN; CDR2 reads SYDVKM. Trimming removed 6 bases from V and 2 bases from J; junction bases left unmatched: 13. The CDR3 covers 16 residues. The DNA for the CDR3 is TGTGCCAGCAGCCCCTTAGCCCAGGGGGACCCCTACGAGCAGTACTTC. As protein: CASSPLAQGDPYEQYF. The full variable domain, rest sourced from reference TRBV28 and TRBJ2-7, is DVKVTQSSRYLVKRTGEKVFLECVQDMDHENMFWYRQDPGLGLRLIYFSYDVKMKEKGDIPEGYSVSREKKERFSLILESASTNQTSMYLCASSPLAQGDPYEQYFGPGTRLTVT.

The CDR3 here is CASSSPFLSRETSYEQYF. In DNA, the CDR3 is TGTGCCAGCAGTTCCCCCTTCCTCTCGCGGGAGACCTCCTACGAGCAGTACTTC. The chain joins TRBV28 to TRBJ2-7; TRBD2 matches 7 bases. The germline gives CDR1 MDHEN, CDR2 SYDVKM. The V gene end was trimmed by 4 bases and the J gene end by 0 bases; junction bases not matched to a gene: 15. The CDR3 is 18 residues long.